This T cell receptor (beta chain) was captured in a study of cytomegalovirus exposure and HLA in healthy donors. Study-wide background: For the approximately 390 genotyped donors, about 81% fell within the Caucasian-associated ancestry cluster. Study observations and caveats: TCR beta chain V- and J-gene trimming was linked, in a later analysis, to a missense variant in DCLRE1C. Judged likely to be a sequencing artifact was a cluster of highly shared sequence variants.

It was with 60 Vbeta and 13 Jbeta primers that the PCR ran. Libraries were prepared by immunoSEQ multiplex PCR; TCRdb keeps only in-frame clonotypes and omits some of them. Of 90,000 to 110,000 clones in the sample, roughly 80% are singletons; the top ten hold 6.9%. This clone was seen more than once but under ten times. Antigen specificity is unknown. Although they were nominally healthy when sampled, donors likely had unrecorded immune exposures. Looked up from germline, CDR1 is MNHEY and CDR2 is SMNVEV (reference sequence). This CDR3 comprises 14 residues. V lost 2 bases and J lost 5, with 12 bases in between.

The rearrangement links TRBV27 to TRBJ1-1; TRBD1 is a possible D gene (5 bases). Sequenced input: PBMCs. The sequence was collected from a man between 25 and 39 years old in good health and CMV-seropositive. DNA for the CDR3: TGTGCCAGCAGTTTAAATAGGGGCAGGACTGAAGCTTTCTTT. It is translated as CASSLNRGRTEAFF.